One and the same sample provided the 3 T cell receptor beta chains below, sequenced in a study of cytomegalovirus exposure and HLA in healthy donors. PCR used 60 Vbeta primers and 13 Jbeta primers. TCRdb's table, derived via immunoSEQ multiplex PCR, lists solely in-frame clones and lacks some. The sample records some 60,000 clones, 80% being singletons. Sequencing was performed on PBMCs. The source is a male donor in good health and CMV-seronegative.

V gene TRBV19 combines with J gene TRBJ1-2, with 8 bases identical to TRBD1. The V segment lost 6 bases and the J segment 2 bases; nucleotides outside the gene matches: 5. The CDR3 has 14 residues. Germline CDR1 LNHDA, CDR2 SQIVND (reference sequence). CDR3 loop: CASRRDRGNYGYTF. CDR3 sequence (DNA): TGTGCCAGTAGAAGAGACAGGGGAAACTATGGCTACACCTTC.

This chain links TRBV7-9 with TRBJ2-3; D is undetermined. This CDR3 has 14 amino acids. Trimming took 4 bases from V and 1 from J, leaving 9 bases between them. Germline loops: CDR1 SEHNR, CDR2 FQNEAQ (reference sequence). The CDR3 loop is CASSYVVRTDTQYF. The CDR3 DNA sequence: TGTGCCAGCAGCTATGTAGTACGCACAGATACGCAGTATTTT.

V usage is TRBV6-5 and J usage is TRBJ1-2, with 8 bases aligning to TRBD1. The CDR3 is 14 amino acids. The trim removed 4 bases at V and 6 bases at J, leaving 7 bases unmatched. Germline loops: CDR1 MNHEY, CDR2 SVGAGI. The CDR3 region has the DNA TGTGCCAGCAGTTCTGACAGGGGAAGCGATGGCTACACCTTC. The encoded protein is CASSSDRGSDGYTF.